This T cell receptor (beta chain) was retrieved from a study of cytomegalovirus exposure and HLA in healthy donors. As for the study in general: A data release that came early held tens of millions of unique TCRs from HLA-typed donors.

Primers for the PCR totalled 60 Vbeta and 13 Jbeta. As originally analysed: A follow-up analysis tallied tens of millions of unique TCR beta chains, roughly 11 million shared. The protocol was immunoSEQ multiplex PCR, while the TCRdb copy is restricted to in-frame clones and leaves out a portion. V and J calls plus clone size are reproduced from that table; the DNA served to infer D and trimming. This table holds roughly 150,000 clones, roughly four fifths found once. This CDR3 has 14 residues. The germline V gene encodes CDR1 SGHRS and CDR2 YFSETQ. The trim removed 0 bases at V and 8 bases at J, leaving 5 bases unmatched. Study conclusions and caveats: The classifier reportedly diagnosed cytomegalovirus status with high sensitivity and specificity. Most TCR beta V segments were productive about 90% or about 30% of the time in an earlier analysis.

As to this clone: The antigen remains unidentified.

The clonotype was recovered from a woman aged 45 to 65 in good health and CMV-seropositive. This chain links TRBV5-1 with TRBJ2-1; 7 nucleotides line up with TRBD1. The material sequenced was PBMCs. CDR3 bases: TGCGCCAGCAGCTTGGGGGACAGCAACGATGAGCAGTTCTTC. Its translation is CASSLGDSNDEQFF. Drawing the rest from reference TRBV5-1 and TRBJ2-1, the complete variable domain is KAGVTQTPRYLIKTRGQQVTLSCSPISGHRSVSWYQQTPGQGLQFLFEYFSETQRNKGNFPGRFSGRQFSNSRSEMNVSTLELGDSALYLCASSLGDSNDEQFFGPGTRLTVL.